This TCR beta chain was identified during a study of blood T cell repertoires in COVID-19. Study context: From the United States, Italy and Spain came samples of acute and convalescent COVID-19. The cDNA or gDNA used as material had been derived from T cells, B-cell-depleted T cells, or PBMCs.

There are 16 residues in the CDR3. V was trimmed by 0 bases and J by 4 bases, leaving 15 bases between them. Per the germline V gene, CDR1 is MGHRA and CDR2 is YSYEKL. In the source study's methods: Amplification of reference gene primers provided the estimated nucleated cell counts. The data were produced by immunoSEQ multiplex PCR, yet TCRdb's version contains in-frame clones alone and is incomplete. The V and J calls and clone size come from that table; D and trimming were worked out from the DNA. The data show 250,000 to 400,000 clones, with around 86% seen just once and 1% held by the top ten. Sequenced input: peripheral blood. The V call is TRBV4-1, the J call TRBJ1-1; TRBD1 might be the D (6 bases). The receptor's source is a man aged 50 or older with active or convalescent COVID-19. The CDR3 DNA reads TGCGCCAGCAGCCAAGAAAGGCACAGGGACCCCACTGAAGCTTTCTTT. Translation gives CASSQERHRDPTEAFF.